These 22 T cell receptor beta chains originate from one sample sequenced in a study of T cell repertoires in cytomegalovirus infection. TCRdb reanalysed the reads using MiXCR and keeps one entry per CDR3 protein. The sample holds about 310,000 distinct CDR3 sequences, 15% to 20% seen once. Sequences were obtained from PBMCs. These receptors were obtained from a human donor in good health (CMV status not recorded). Some clones in this sample may be carry-over from other donors' samples.

This clonotype turned up a few times. The gene calls are TRBV15 and TRBJ1-5; D gene uncertain. Trimming removed 3 bases at V and 2 bases at J, with 14 bases between. The CDR3 consists of 16 residues. CDR1 is LNHNV, CDR2 YYDKDF, per germline (reference sequence). The chain's CDR3 is CATSRGEGAGNQPQHF. The CDR3 nucleotides read TGTGCCACCAGCAGGGGCGAGGGCGCCGGCAATCAGCCCCAGCATTTT.

This clonotype was seen only a few times. The chain uses TRBV7-9 and TRBJ1-1, with D perhaps TRBD1 (5 bases). This CDR3 is 14 amino acids long. Trimming took 5 bases from V and 3 from J, leaving 13 bases between them. The germline CDR1 and CDR2 sequences are SEHNR and FQNEAQ (reference sequence). The CDR3 spells CASSNPTVHTEAFF. The DNA of the CDR3 is TGTGCCAGCAGCAACCCGACAGTTCACACTGAAGCTTTCTTT. The full variable domain, with the rest looked up from reference TRBV7-9 and TRBJ1-1, is DTGVSQNPRHKITKRGQNVTFRCDPISEHNRLYWYRQTLGQGPEFLTYFQNEAQLEKSRLLSDRFSAERPKGSFSTLEIQRTEQGDSAMYLCASSNPTVHTEAFFGQGTRLTVV.

This clonotype was observed at least ten times. The gene calls are TRBV7-2 and TRBJ1-5, with 7 bases aligning to TRBD1. The CDR3 covers 14 residues. Germline trimming cut 4 bases from V and 3 bases from J; bases unmatched to any gene: 3. The germline gives CDR1 SGHTA, CDR2 FQGNSA. The CDR3 coding sequence is TGTGCCAGCAGCTGGGACAGCTTCAATCAGCCCCAGCATTTT. Its translation is CASSWDSFNQPQHF.

This chain links TRBV5-1 with TRBJ2-7; D gene ambiguous. Germline-derived CDR1 and CDR2 are SGHRS and YFSETQ. V gave up 2 bases and J gave up 7 bases, with 16 bases separating them. The CDR3 runs to 14 residues. CDR3 sequence reads: CASSFTPKMEEQYF. As DNA, the CDR3 is TGCGCCAGCAGCTTTACACCTAAAATGGAGGAGCAGTACTTC.

In regard to this clonotype: A much larger clonotype is one base distant, so this may be a read error. This sequence joins TRBV7-2 and TRBJ2-3; weak D call: TRBD2 (5 bases). Germline values: CDR1 SGHTA, CDR2 FQGNSA. This CDR3 contains 16 residues. V gave up 5 bases and J gave up 2 bases, with 17 bases separating them. This chain's CDR3 is CASSLSPGRATDTQYF. Written as DNA, the CDR3 is TGTGCCAGCAGCCTATCGCCCGGGCGGGCCACAGATACGCAGTATTTT.

CDR3 loop: CSARDRLTNYGYTF. The CDR3 region has the DNA TGCAGTGCTAGAGACAGGCTAACTAACTATGGCTACACCTTC. The chain joins TRBV20-1 to TRBJ1-2, with D unresolved. The CDR3 is 14 residues long. V lost 0 bases and J 0 bases, leaving 8 bases between the germline ends. Germline lookup yields CDR1 DFQATT and CDR2 SNEGSKA (reference sequence).

The chain employs TRBV19 and TRBJ2-2; 10 positions match TRBD2. V shed 0 bases and J 4 bases; nucleotides not matched to a gene: 8. Germline CDR1 reads LNHDA; CDR2 reads SQIVND (reference sequence). The CDR3 runs to 18 residues. CDR3: CASSIDPSLAGPTGELFF. The DNA for the CDR3 is TGTGCCAGTAGTATAGACCCCTCACTAGCGGGGCCCACCGGGGAGCTGTTTTTT.

At least ten counts were recorded for this clonotype. This rearrangement joins TRBV12-3 or TRBV12-4 to TRBJ2-2; D not resolved. Trimming cost V 5 bases and J 6 bases, with 10 bases left between them. The CDR3 has 13 amino acids. In nucleotides, the CDR3 is TGTGCCAGCAGTCCGCAATCTGCCGGGGAGCTGTTTTTT. Translated: CASSPQSAGELFF.

This clonotype was seen many times. The gene calls are TRBV20-1 and TRBJ2-3; 9 nucleotides align to TRBD2. This CDR3 contains 15 residues. Trimming removed 5 bases from V and 3 bases from J; junction bases left unmatched: 9. Germline-derived CDR1 and CDR2 are DFQATT and SNEGSKA (reference sequence). The CDR3 region is CSARPLAGLTDTQYF. The CDR3 DNA reads as TGCAGTGCTCGACCCCTAGCGGGGCTGACAGATACGCAGTATTTT.

This clonotype showed up many times. The chain couples TRBV20-1 to TRBJ1-2, with TRBD1 identical over 9 bases. Germline V gene lookup returns CDR1 DFQATT and CDR2 SNEGSKA (reference sequence). V lost 6 bases and J lost 0; bases outside the gene matches: 8. CDR3 length: 15 residues. The CDR3 here is CSATGGETSNYGYTF. The DNA for the CDR3 is TGCAGTGCCACAGGGGGCGAGACCTCTAACTATGGCTACACCTTC.

The chain recombines TRBV19 with TRBJ1-6; TRBD1 might be the D (6 bases). CDR1 is LNHDA and CDR2 is SQIVND in the germline V gene (reference sequence). The V gene lost 5 bases and the J gene lost 1 base, with 12 bases spanning the gap. CDR3 size: 16 residues. CDR3: CASSQQGGSYNSPLHF. CDR3 coding DNA: TGTGCCAGTAGTCAACAGGGTGGATCCTATAATTCACCCCTCCACTTT. The whole variable domain, filled in from reference TRBV19 and TRBJ1-6, reads DGGITQSPKYLFRKEGQNVTLSCEQNLNHDAMYWYRQDPGQGLRLIYYSQIVNDFQKGDIAEGYSVSREKKESFPLTVTSAQKNPTAFYLCASSQQGGSYNSPLHFGNGTRLTVT.

This clonotype was observed many times. The chain is built from TRBV12-3 or TRBV12-4 and TRBJ1-1; no definite D call. The CDR3 has 13 amino acids. V lost 5 bases to trimming and J lost 1 base, with 8 bases between them. The CDR3, as DNA: TGTGCCAGCAGTCCCCAGAAGAACACTGAAGCTTTCTTT. Amino acid sequence: CASSPQKNTEAFF.

This CDR3 reads CASSPPGRPNEKLFF. CDR3 bases: TGTGCCAGCTCACCACCGGGACGCCCTAATGAAAAACTGTTTTTT. This chain joins TRBV18 and TRBJ1-4, with D perhaps TRBD1 (5 bases). This CDR3 contains 15 residues. The germline gives CDR1 KGHSH, CDR2 LQKENI. V lost 0 bases and J 3 bases, leaving 8 bases between the germline ends.

The rearrangement uses TRBV7-2 and TRBJ1-6; D unresolved. The CDR3 extends over 17 amino acids. Germline CDR1 is SGHTA and CDR2 is FQGNSA. The V gene lost 5 bases and the J gene lost 6 bases, with 20 bases spanning the gap. The CDR3 bases are TGTGCCAGCAGCCCTCGTTGGGTCGGCCTTACTAATTCACCCCTCCACTTT. It yields the protein CASSPRWVGLTNSPLHF.

This clonotype was counted ten times or more. This sequence joins TRBV7-2 and TRBJ1-2, with a possible D match to TRBD1 (5 bases). The germline V and J ends were trimmed by 5 bases and 1 base, with 8 bases remaining between them. The CDR3 sequence is 13 residues long. In germline, CDR1 is SGHTA, CDR2 FQGNSA. DNA for the CDR3: TGTGCCAGCAGCCAGGGATTTAACTATGGCTACACCTTC. Its translation is CASSQGFNYGYTF.

This clonotype was found many times. This rearrangement joins TRBV5-1 to TRBJ2-7, with TRBD1 matching over 7 bases. This CDR3 region has 14 residues. CDR1 is SGHRS and CDR2 is YFSETQ in the germline V gene. The J segment lost 0 bases and the V segment lost 4 bases, leaving 4 bases of the junction unmatched. The CDR3: CASSPGTVSYEQYF. The CDR3 bases are TGCGCCAGCAGCCCCGGGACAGTCTCCTACGAGCAGTACTTC.

This chain joins TRBV10-3 and TRBJ2-7, with 7 bases matching TRBD2. V lost 2 bases, J lost 5 bases, and 9 bases stayed unmatched. Per the germline V gene, CDR1 is ENHRY and CDR2 is SYGVKD. The CDR3 has 15 residues. The CDR3 reads CAISETQGGSDEQYF. The CDR3, as DNA: TGTGCCATCAGTGAGACCCAGGGAGGGTCCGACGAGCAGTACTTC.

The V gene is TRBV5-1, the J gene TRBJ2-3, with D tentatively TRBD1 (5 bases). Germline-derived CDR1 and CDR2 are SGHRS and YFSETQ. There are 15 residues in the CDR3. The ends were cut back, 0 bases at V and 4 bases at J, with 12 bases in the middle. Here the CDR3 DNA reads TGCGCCAGCAGCTTGGAGGGCAGGGTCGCAGATACGCAGTATTTT. Residues: CASSLEGRVADTQYF.

The chain uses TRBV7-6 and TRBJ2-3; D is uncertain. Germline V gives CDR1 SGHVS, CDR2 FNYEAQ. CDR3 length: 13 residues. V was trimmed by 5 bases and J by 3 bases, leaving 9 bases between them. The DNA of the CDR3 is TGTGCCAGCAGCAAACAGCTAACAGATACGCAGTATTTT. It yields the protein CASSKQLTDTQYF. The whole variable domain, filled in from reference TRBV7-6 and TRBJ2-3, reads GAGVSQSPRYKVTKRGQDVALRCDPISGHVSLYWYRQALGQGPEFLTYFNYEAQQDKSGLPNDRFSAERPEGSISTLTIQRTEQRDSAMYRCASSKQLTDTQYFGPGTRLTVL.

About this clonotype itself: A much larger clone lies one base from this, so it may be a read error. The chain carries TRBV2 and TRBJ1-4, with D possibly matching TRBD1 (6 bases). Per germline, CDR1 SNHLY and CDR2 FYNNEI. Trimming removed 5 bases from V and 6 bases from J, with 16 bases in between. The CDR3 length is 15 residues. This CDR3 is CASSPSEQGYEKLFF. The CDR3 DNA reads as TGTGCCAGCAGTCCCTCGGAACAGGGCTATGAAAAACTGTTTTTT.

In its sample, this clonotype was seen a few times. CDR3: CASSGPGNTIYF. The CDR3 DNA reads as TGTGCCAGCAGCGGGCCTGGAAACACCATATATTTT. The V gene is TRBV11-3, the J gene TRBJ1-3; D ambiguous. CDR1 is SGHNT and CDR2 is YENEEA in the germline V gene. V was trimmed by 5 bases and J by 2 bases, leaving 4 bases between them. The CDR3 spans 12 residues.

This clonotype was observed many times. The V and J genes are TRBV7-6 and TRBJ2-7; D might be TRBD2 (5 bases). CDR3 length: 15 residues. V gave up 5 bases and J gave up 2 bases, with 16 bases separating them. Germline-derived CDR1 and CDR2 are SGHVS and FNYEAQ. CDR3 bases: TGTGCCAGCAGCGAACAGCCCGACGGGACCTACGAGCAGTACTTC. Amino acid sequence: CASSEQPDGTYEQYF.